Below are 29 T cell receptor beta chains sequenced from a single sample in a study of beta chain features in type 1 diabetes. These receptors' antigens are unknown. Findings and caveats of the study: Type 1 diabetes patients showed a moderate but significant shortening of TCRB CDR3s in all four CD4+ subsets.

The whole isolated RNA underwent reverse transcription, so sequencing captured expressed TCRB transcripts. The method was immunoSEQ multiplex PCR; TCRdb's version includes in-frame clones alone and lacks a portion of them. The table lists about 660,000 clones, over 12% of them singletons. Material for sequencing was naive CD4+ T cells from blood. The receptors were sampled from a man aged 18 to 29 with type 1 diabetes.

This clone showed up just a few times. This chain joins TRBV5-6 and TRBJ2-7; D unclear. This CDR3 has 14 residues. V lost 4 bases to trimming and J lost 0 bases, with 11 bases between them. Germline CDR1 and CDR2: SGHDT and YYEEEE. CDR3 DNA: TGTGCCAGCAGCGTTAGGGCCCTCTCCTACGAGCAGTACTTC. Protein product: CASSVRALSYEQYF.

CDR3 in amino acids: CASSLGGTSKTQYF. The CDR3 DNA sequence: TGTGCCAGCAGCTTAGGGGGGACATCCAAAACGCAGTATTTT. This chain joins TRBV7-2 and TRBJ2-3; D might be TRBD1 (6 bases). The CDR3 runs to 14 residues. From germline, CDR1 is SGHTA and CDR2 FQGNSA. V dropped 1 base and J dropped 9 bases, with 14 bases sitting between them.

The genes are TRBV5-6 and TRBJ2-5, with 8 bases identical to TRBD2. J was trimmed by 5 bases and V by 4 bases; bases with no gene match: 10. The CDR3 is 15 residues long. In germline, CDR1 is SGHDT, CDR2 YYEEEE. The CDR3 bases are TGTGCCAGCAGCCCAAGCGGGAGCTCCAGGGAGACCCAGTACTTC. Protein product: CASSPSGSSRETQYF.

Here the CDR3 reads CASSVTGSNQPQHF. CDR3 coding DNA: TGTGCCAGCAGCGTGACGGGTAGCAATCAGCCCCAGCATTTT. This rearrangement joins TRBV5-4 to TRBJ1-5, with unresolved D. The CDR3 runs to 14 residues. Germline CDR1 reads SGHNT; CDR2 reads YYREEE (reference sequence). V lost 4 bases to trimming and J lost 0 bases, with 8 bases between them.

This chain links TRBV7-9 with TRBJ2-1; no definite D call. The V gene's germline CDR1 is SEHNR and CDR2 FQNEAQ (reference sequence). Trimming took off 5 bases at V and 3 bases at J, with 17 bases between the two ends. This CDR3 has 16 residues. In nucleotides, the CDR3 is TGTGCCAGCAGCCCAATCCTAATGAGCGTCTACAATGAGCAGTTCTTC. This gives the protein CASSPILMSVYNEQFF. Full variable domain (outside the CDR3, taken from reference TRBV7-9 and TRBJ2-1): DTGVSQNPRHKITKRGQNVTFRCDPISEHNRLYWYRQTLGQGPEFLTYFQNEAQLEKSRLLSDRFSAERPKGSFSTLEIQRTEQGDSAMYLCASSPILMSVYNEQFFGPGTRLTVL.

This chain links TRBV5-1 with TRBJ2-3, with D unresolved. V lost 4 bases and J lost 5, with 17 bases in between. Germline assignment: CDR1 SGHRS and CDR2 YFSETQ. The CDR3 contains 15 residues. CDR3 DNA: TGCGCCAGCAGCCCCCTGGGGTTAAAGGAAGATACGCAGTATTTT. Protein sequence: CASSPLGLKEDTQYF.

The table lists this clone with a few counts. This rearrangement joins TRBV7-9 to TRBJ2-3; 7 bases align to TRBD2. The CDR3 consists of 16 residues. V lost 7 bases, J lost 1 base, and 11 bases stayed unmatched. Per the germline V gene, CDR1 is SEHNR and CDR2 is FQNEAQ (reference sequence). The CDR3 protein is CASTSYPGLRTDTQYF. The DNA of the CDR3 is TGTGCCAGCACCTCCTATCCGGGACTACGCACAGATACGCAGTATTTT.

This clone came up a few times. The rearrangement joins TRBV28 to TRBJ1-5; no definite D call. The length of the CDR3 is 13 residues. V gave up 10 bases and J gave up 3 bases, with 13 bases separating them. Germline V gives CDR1 MDHEN, CDR2 SYDVKM. CDR3 in DNA: TGTGCCAATTCGGACGGTATCAATCAGCCCCAGCATTTT. This sequence encodes CANSDGINQPQHF.

This clone appeared a few times. The chain uses TRBV9 and TRBJ2-7, with D unclear. Trimming stripped 7 bases from V and 7 bases from J, with 21 bases between. Germline V gene lookup returns CDR1 SGDLS and CDR2 YYNGEE. This CDR3 is built from 14 residues. Here the CDR3 reads CASAQALVSREQYF. Here the CDR3 DNA reads TGTGCCAGCGCGCAGGCCCTCGTCTCTCGGGAGCAGTACTTC.

The table lists this clone with a few counts. Other DNA sequences in the sample encode the same CDR3. This rearrangement joins TRBV9 to TRBJ2-3; no firm D call. The CDR3 contains 12 residues. Germline CDR1 SGDLS, CDR2 YYNGEE. The V end lost 0 bases, the J end lost 3 bases, and 2 bases lay between the germline ends. CDR3 sequence reads: CASSVATDTQYF. In DNA, the CDR3 is TGTGCCAGCAGCGTAGCTACAGATACGCAGTATTTT.

Only a few counts were recorded for this clone. The chain links TRBV14 to TRBJ2-2; D may correspond to TRBD1 or TRBD2 (5 bases each). Germline V gives CDR1 SGHDN, CDR2 FVKESK. CDR3 length: 14 residues. V lost 9 bases to trimming and J lost 2 bases, with 13 bases between them. The CDR3 loop reads CASSGTYNTGELFF. The CDR3 bases are TGTGCCAGTTCCGGGACCTATAACACCGGGGAGCTGTTTTTT. The whole variable domain, filled in from reference TRBV14 and TRBJ2-2, reads EAGVTQFPSHSVIEKGQTVTLRCDPISGHDNLYWYRRVMGKEIKFLLHFVKESKQDESGMPNNRFLAERTGGTYSTLKVQPAELEDSGVYFCASSGTYNTGELFFGEGSRLTVL.

This clone was seen a handful of times. The J gene is TRBJ1-2, the V gene TRBV7-2; possibly TRBD1 for D (6 bases). The CDR3 spans 14 residues. Trimming left V 5 bases short and J 5 bases short, with 15 bases between. Germline V CDR1 and CDR2: SGHTA, FQGNSA. The CDR3 bases are TGTGCCAGCAGCCCCCGGGGGGCGGGGTATGGCTACACCTTC. Translating it yields CASSPRGAGYGYTF. The full variable domain, rest sourced from reference TRBV7-2 and TRBJ1-2, is GAGVSQSPSNKVTEKGKDVELRCDPISGHTALYWYRQSLGQGLEFLIYFQGNSAPDKSGLPSDRFSAERTGGSVSTLTIQRTQQEDSAVYLCASSPRGAGYGYTFGSGTRLTVV.

The V call is TRBV7-2, the J call TRBJ1-1; no clear D. The CDR3 is made up of 14 amino acids. CDR1 and CDR2 (germline): SGHTA, FQGNSA. V lost 0 bases to trimming and J lost 1 base, with 6 bases between them. CDR3 coding DNA: TGTGCCAGCAGCTTAGCTCGGGAGAACACTGAAGCTTTCTTT. Its protein is CASSLARENTEAFF.

This clone appeared a single time. J is TRBJ2-2 and V is TRBV5-4; 8 bases fit TRBD1. The V and J ends lost 4 bases and 5 bases, in that order; junction bases with no gene match: 10. The CDR3 extends over 16 amino acids. Germline V gene lookup returns CDR1 SGHNT and CDR2 YYREEE (reference sequence). CDR3 sequence reads: CASSPWTGKETGELFF. CDR3 in DNA: TGTGCCAGCAGCCCGTGGACAGGGAAGGAGACCGGGGAGCTGTTTTTT.

The chain recombines TRBV27 with TRBJ1-4; the D is unclear. This CDR3 region has 15 residues. Trimming left V 0 bases short and J 7 bases short, with 12 bases between. The germline gives CDR1 MNHEY, CDR2 SMNVEV (reference sequence). The CDR3 loop reads CASSLSAGVGEKLFF. The DNA for the CDR3 is TGTGCCAGCAGTTTATCGGCGGGCGTAGGTGAAAAACTGTTTTTT. Variable domain in full (rest from reference TRBV27 and TRBJ1-4): EAQVTQNPRYLITVTGKKLTVTCSQNMNHEYMSWYRQDPGLGLRQIYYSMNVEVTDKGDVPEGYKVSRKEKRNFPLILESPSPNQTSLYFCASSLSAGVGEKLFFGSGTQLSVL.

This clone was counted between two and nine times. V and J are TRBV30 and TRBJ1-5; D perhaps matches TRBD1 (6 bases). The CDR3 covers 15 residues. V was shortened by 5 bases and J by 1 base, with 15 bases between the two germline ends. The germline gives CDR1 GTSNPN, CDR2 SVGIG (reference sequence). CDR3 protein: CAWGSGTNSNQPQHF. DNA for the CDR3: TGTGCCTGGGGTTCGGGGACAAACAGCAATCAGCCCCAGCATTTT. The full variable domain, its missing parts supplied by reference TRBV30 and TRBJ1-5, is SQTIHQWPATLVQPVGSPLSLECTVEGTSNPNLYWYRQAAGRGLQLLFYSVGIGQISSEVPQNLSASRPQDRQFILSSKKLLLSDSGFYLCAWGSGTNSNQPQHFGDGTRLSIL.

The rearrangement joins TRBV5-1 to TRBJ2-2; 10 nucleotides agree with TRBD2. The CDR3 has 17 residues. J lost 1 base, V lost 1 base, and 4 bases had no gene match. Germline assignment: CDR1 SGHRS and CDR2 YFSETQ. The CDR3 spells CASSLPSGGWNTGELFF. In DNA, the CDR3 is TGCGCCAGCAGCTTGCCTAGCGGGGGATGGAACACCGGGGAGCTGTTTTTT.

The chain links TRBV2 to TRBJ2-1, with 7 bases that match TRBD1. Germline-derived CDR1 and CDR2 are SNHLY and FYNNEI. The CDR3 has 13 residues. V dropped 7 bases and J dropped 6; count of bases not matched to a gene: 6. The CDR3 protein is CASKGATRNEQFF. The CDR3, as DNA: TGTGCCAGCAAGGGGGCCACCCGCAATGAGCAGTTCTTC.

This clone showed up just a few times. The chain combines TRBV20-1 with TRBJ2-1; 7 bases are shared with TRBD2. V was pared by 8 bases and J by 5 bases, with 3 bases of the junction left unmatched. Germline CDR1 is DFQATT and CDR2 is SNEGSKA (reference sequence). The CDR3 contains 11 residues. The CDR3 here is CSPRENNEQFF. CDR3 nucleotides: TGCAGTCCGCGGGAGAACAATGAGCAGTTCTTC.

V is TRBV6-5 and J is TRBJ1-2; 7 bases line up with TRBD1. With V trimmed by 4 bases and J by 6 bases, 14 bases remained unmatched. CDR1 and CDR2 (germline): MNHEY, SVGAGI. This CDR3 spans 16 amino acids. CDR3 DNA sequence: TGTGCCAGCAGTTTTAGTCCTAAGGGGGCGAAGGATGGCTACACCTTC. This translates into CASSFSPKGAKDGYTF.

The chain carries TRBV5-1 and TRBJ1-1, with a tentative D call TRBD1 (5 bases). Trimming took 4 bases from V and 0 from J, leaving 13 bases between them. This CDR3 comprises 15 residues. Germline CDR1 reads SGHRS; CDR2 reads YFSETQ. The CDR3 here is CASSLPGQLNTEAFF. CDR3 DNA: TGCGCCAGCAGCCTGCCGGGGCAGCTGAACACTGAAGCTTTCTTT.

The CDR3: CASSPSRGATEAFF. Written as DNA, the CDR3 is TGTGCCAGCAGTCCCTCCCGGGGAGCCACTGAAGCTTTCTTT. The chain recombines TRBV28 with TRBJ1-1, with unresolved D. CDR1 MDHEN and CDR2 SYDVKM come from the germline V gene. V shed 5 bases and J shed 4 bases, with 14 bases lying between them. The length of the CDR3 is 14 residues.

The chain carries TRBV6-5 and TRBJ1-2, with D tentatively TRBD1 (6 bases). The V end lost 6 bases, the J end lost 0 bases, and 14 bases lay between the germline ends. The CDR3 covers 15 residues. Germline CDR1 and CDR2: MNHEY and SVGAGI. This CDR3 reads CASSLQTGANYGYTF. CDR3 nucleotides: TGTGCCAGCAGCCTCCAGACAGGAGCTAACTATGGCTACACCTTC.

As concerns this clone: At the DNA level, this CDR3 is encoded by other sequences in the same sample as well. This chain links TRBV29-1 with TRBJ1-1, with D unresolved. The CDR3 is 10 residues long. V lost 5 bases to trimming and J lost 2 bases, with 3 bases between them. The germline gives CDR1 SQVTM, CDR2 ANQGSEA. The CDR3 loop reads CSVSNTEAFF. CDR3 in DNA: TGCAGCGTTAGTAACACTGAAGCTTTCTTT.

V gene TRBV15 combines with J gene TRBJ2-5; D tentatively fits TRBD1 or TRBD2 (6 bases each). Trimming cost V 2 bases and J 5 bases, with 12 bases left between them. The CDR3 runs to 14 residues. Germline V gene lookup returns CDR1 LNHNV and CDR2 YYDKDF (reference sequence). The CDR3 spells CATSRSPGAETQYF. CDR3 nucleotide sequence: TGTGCCACCAGCAGAAGCCCGGGGGCGGAGACCCAGTACTTC. Full variable domain (outside the CDR3, taken from reference TRBV15 and TRBJ2-5): DAMVIQNPRYQVTQFGKPVTLSCSQTLNHNVMYWYQQKSSQAPKLLFHYYDKDFNNEADTPDNFQSRRPNTSFCFLDIRSPGLGDTAMYLCATSRSPGAETQYFGPGTRLLVL.

The chain links TRBV2 to TRBJ1-2; 9 bases are shared with TRBD1. The CDR3 sequence is 14 residues long. Germline CDR1 reads SNHLY; CDR2 reads FYNNEI. J was trimmed by 7 bases and V by 7 bases; bases with no gene match: 10. The chain's CDR3 is CASIRDRGTTGYTF. DNA for the CDR3: TGTGCCAGCATTCGCGACAGGGGGACGACTGGCTACACCTTC.

The V call is TRBV30, the J call TRBJ1-4, with 7 bases aligning to TRBD1. The CDR3 covers 13 residues. V gave up 7 bases and J gave up 5 bases; unmatched junction bases: 7. Germline CDR1 GTSNPN, CDR2 SVGIG (reference sequence). In DNA, the CDR3 is TGTGCCTCCACGGACAGGTCAAATGAAAAACTGTTTTTT. It translates to CASTDRSNEKLFF.

This clone has just a few counts. J is TRBJ2-7 and V is TRBV7-2; D possibly uses TRBD1 or TRBD2 (5 bases each). V was pared by 4 bases and J by 7 bases, with 17 bases between. The CDR3 loop spans 14 amino acids. Germline assignment: CDR1 SGHTA and CDR2 FQGNSA. CDR3 coding DNA: TGTGCCAGCAGCTCCGCGGCGGGCCCAGGGGAGCAGTACTTC. Residues: CASSSAAGPGEQYF. Full variable domain (rest looked up from reference TRBV7-2 and TRBJ2-7): GAGVSQSPSNKVTEKGKDVELRCDPISGHTALYWYRQSLGQGLEFLIYFQGNSAPDKSGLPSDRFSAERTGGSVSTLTIQRTQQEDSAVYLCASSSAAGPGEQYFGPGTRLTVT.

The rearrangement joins TRBV10-3 to TRBJ2-6; TRBD1 aligns across 7 bases. CDR1 is ENHRY and CDR2 is SYGVKD in the germline V gene. With V trimmed by 4 bases and J by 0 bases, 6 bases remained unmatched. The CDR3 extends over 17 amino acids. As DNA, the CDR3 is TGTGCCATCAGTGTTGAGGGGGCGGCCTCTGGGGCCAACGTCCTGACTTTC. The encoded protein is CAISVEGAASGANVLTF.